Listed below are T cell receptor beta chains from one sample, sequenced in a study of blood T cell repertoires in COVID-19. Method: immunoSEQ multiplex PCR; TCRdb's copy keeps in-frame clones and lacks some. This table has roughly 150,000 clones, 65% to 85% appearing once. Material for sequencing was peripheral blood. The receptors were gathered from a man in his 60s with active or convalescent COVID-19. Both conserved end residues are part of each CDR3. D genes are given only for firm matches. Size is omitted from some rows. Given values are once, few, many or a class for expanded clones.

V: TRBV7-9
length: 13
D: NA
size: NA
J: TRBJ2-1
CDR3: CASSLGDYNEQFF
DNA: TGTGCCAGCAGCTTGGGCGACTACAATGAGCAGTTCTTC

V: TRBV18
length: 15
D: TRBD1
size: NA
J: TRBJ1-1
CDR3: CASSPGTGGTTEAFF
DNA: TGTGCCAGCTCACCTGGGACAGGGGGAACCACTGAAGCTTTCTTT

V: TRBV2
length: 18
D: TRBD2
size: once
J: TRBJ2-7
CDR3: CASRGQPGLAGGSYEQYF
DNA: TGTGCCAGCAGGGGACAGCCGGGACTAGCGGGAGGCTCCTACGAGCAGTACTTC

V: TRBV9
length: 15
D: TRBD1
size: NA
J: TRBJ2-3
CDR3: CASSAGTGVTDTQYF
DNA: TGTGCCAGCAGCGCCGGGACAGGGGTAACAGATACGCAGTATTTT

V: TRBV28
length: 12
D: TRBD1
size: NA
J: TRBJ1-2
CDR3: CASSAGTGIYTF
DNA: TGTGCCAGCAGCGCCGGGACAGGGATCTACACCTTC

V: TRBV3-1/TRBV3-2
length: 15
D: TRBD1
size: few
J: TRBJ2-7
CDR3: CASSQYLVQGNEQYF
DNA: TGTGCCAGCAGCCAATATCTAGTACAGGGGAACGAGCAGTACTTC

V: TRBV6-1
length: 16
D: TRBD1
size: once
J: TRBJ2-3
CDR3: CASSELGTGGTDTQYF
DNA: TGTGCCAGCAGTGAGCTCGGGACAGGGGGAACAGATACGCAGTATTTT

V: TRBV5-5
length: 16
D: NA
size: NA
J: TRBJ1-5
CDR3: CASSLVQTPVLQPQHF
DNA: TGTGCCAGCAGCTTGGTCCAAACACCAGTGCTGCAGCCCCAGCATTTT

V: TRBV27
length: 14
D: TRBD2
size: NA
J: TRBJ2-7
CDR3: CASSLAGGPYEQYF
DNA: TGTGCCAGCAGTTTAGCGGGGGGGCCCTACGAGCAGTACTTC

V: TRBV11-2
length: 13
D: NA
size: NA
J: TRBJ2-7
CDR3: CASKGAGSAEQYF
DNA: TGTGCCAGCAAAGGGGCCGGGTCCGCCGAGCAGTACTTC

V: TRBV19
length: 16
D: NA
size: NA
J: TRBJ2-7
CDR3: CASSILKGGPSYEQYF
DNA: TGTGCCAGTAGTATTCTGAAGGGCGGGCCCTCCTACGAGCAGTACTTC

V: TRBV19
length: 14
D: TRBD2
size: NA
J: TRBJ2-7
CDR3: CASSTAGASYEQYF
DNA: TGTGCCAGTAGTACGGCGGGAGCCTCCTACGAGCAGTACTTC

V: TRBV5-4
length: 14
D: TRBD1
size: NA
J: TRBJ2-1
CDR3: CASSLRQGYNEQFF
DNA: TGTGCCAGCAGCTTGAGACAGGGCTACAATGAGCAGTTCTTC

V: TRBV3-1/TRBV3-2
length: 13
D: TRBD1
size: NA
J: TRBJ1-2
CDR3: CASSQTTGDGYTF
DNA: TGTGCCAGCAGCCAGACAACAGGGGACGGCTACACCTTC

V: TRBV19
length: 14
D: NA
size: NA
J: TRBJ1-2
CDR3: CASSVTGYSAGYTF
DNA: TGTGCCAGTAGCGTGACAGGCTACAGCGCTGGCTACACCTTC

V: TRBV28
length: 13
D: TRBD1
size: NA
J: TRBJ2-1
CDR3: CAGTGGDDNEQFF
DNA: TGTGCCGGGACAGGGGGCGATGACAATGAGCAGTTCTTC

V: TRBV3-1/TRBV3-2
length: 14
D: NA
size: NA
J: TRBJ1-5
CDR3: CASSQDQNNQPQHF
DNA: TGTGCCAGCAGCCAAGACCAGAACAATCAGCCCCAGCATTTT

V: TRBV19
length: 15
D: TRBD1
size: NA
J: TRBJ2-7
CDR3: CASRDRTGGGYEQYF
DNA: TGTGCCAGTAGAGATAGGACAGGGGGCGGTTACGAGCAGTACTTC

V: TRBV6-1
length: 15
D: NA
size: few
J: TRBJ1-2
CDR3: CASSESRSASHGYTF
DNA: TGTGCCAGCAGTGAGAGCCGTAGCGCTTCTCATGGCTACACCTTC

V: TRBV28
length: 12
D: NA
size: NA
J: TRBJ1-5
CDR3: CASSARNQPQHF
DNA: TGTGCCAGCAGTGCCAGGAATCAGCCCCAGCATTTT

V: TRBV2
length: 14
D: NA
size: NA
J: TRBJ1-3
CDR3: CASSELQSGNTIYF
DNA: TGTGCCAGCAGTGAGTTACAGTCTGGAAACACCATATATTTT

V: TRBV2
length: 16
D: TRBD1
size: NA
J: TRBJ1-6
CDR3: CASSLDTGTGNSPLHF
DNA: TGTGCCAGCAGTCTTGACACCGGGACAGGGAATTCACCCCTCCACTTT

V: TRBV7-9
length: 15
D: NA
size: NA
J: TRBJ2-7
CDR3: CASSLLATADYEQYF
DNA: TGTGCCAGCAGCTTATTAGCGACCGCAGACTACGAGCAGTACTTC

V: TRBV10-2
length: 13
D: TRBD1
size: NA
J: TRBJ2-7
CDR3: CASSEQGANEQYF
DNA: TGCGCCAGCAGTGAACAGGGGGCTAACGAGCAGTACTTC